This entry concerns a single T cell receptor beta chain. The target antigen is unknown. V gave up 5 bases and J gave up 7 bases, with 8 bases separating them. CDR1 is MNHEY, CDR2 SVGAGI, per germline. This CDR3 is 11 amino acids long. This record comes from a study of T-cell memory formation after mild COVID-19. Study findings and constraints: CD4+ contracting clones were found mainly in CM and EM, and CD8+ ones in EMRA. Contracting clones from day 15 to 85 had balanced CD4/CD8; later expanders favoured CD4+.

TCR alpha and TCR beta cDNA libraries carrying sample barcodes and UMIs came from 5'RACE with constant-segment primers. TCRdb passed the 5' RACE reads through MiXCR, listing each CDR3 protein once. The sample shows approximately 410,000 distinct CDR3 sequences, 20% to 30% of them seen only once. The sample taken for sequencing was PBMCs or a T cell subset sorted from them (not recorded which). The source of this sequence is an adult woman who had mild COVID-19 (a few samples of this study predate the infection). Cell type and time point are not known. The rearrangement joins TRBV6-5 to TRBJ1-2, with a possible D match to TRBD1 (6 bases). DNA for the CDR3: TGTGCCAGCAGTCCAGGGGCTGGCTACACCTTC. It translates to CASSPGAGYTF.